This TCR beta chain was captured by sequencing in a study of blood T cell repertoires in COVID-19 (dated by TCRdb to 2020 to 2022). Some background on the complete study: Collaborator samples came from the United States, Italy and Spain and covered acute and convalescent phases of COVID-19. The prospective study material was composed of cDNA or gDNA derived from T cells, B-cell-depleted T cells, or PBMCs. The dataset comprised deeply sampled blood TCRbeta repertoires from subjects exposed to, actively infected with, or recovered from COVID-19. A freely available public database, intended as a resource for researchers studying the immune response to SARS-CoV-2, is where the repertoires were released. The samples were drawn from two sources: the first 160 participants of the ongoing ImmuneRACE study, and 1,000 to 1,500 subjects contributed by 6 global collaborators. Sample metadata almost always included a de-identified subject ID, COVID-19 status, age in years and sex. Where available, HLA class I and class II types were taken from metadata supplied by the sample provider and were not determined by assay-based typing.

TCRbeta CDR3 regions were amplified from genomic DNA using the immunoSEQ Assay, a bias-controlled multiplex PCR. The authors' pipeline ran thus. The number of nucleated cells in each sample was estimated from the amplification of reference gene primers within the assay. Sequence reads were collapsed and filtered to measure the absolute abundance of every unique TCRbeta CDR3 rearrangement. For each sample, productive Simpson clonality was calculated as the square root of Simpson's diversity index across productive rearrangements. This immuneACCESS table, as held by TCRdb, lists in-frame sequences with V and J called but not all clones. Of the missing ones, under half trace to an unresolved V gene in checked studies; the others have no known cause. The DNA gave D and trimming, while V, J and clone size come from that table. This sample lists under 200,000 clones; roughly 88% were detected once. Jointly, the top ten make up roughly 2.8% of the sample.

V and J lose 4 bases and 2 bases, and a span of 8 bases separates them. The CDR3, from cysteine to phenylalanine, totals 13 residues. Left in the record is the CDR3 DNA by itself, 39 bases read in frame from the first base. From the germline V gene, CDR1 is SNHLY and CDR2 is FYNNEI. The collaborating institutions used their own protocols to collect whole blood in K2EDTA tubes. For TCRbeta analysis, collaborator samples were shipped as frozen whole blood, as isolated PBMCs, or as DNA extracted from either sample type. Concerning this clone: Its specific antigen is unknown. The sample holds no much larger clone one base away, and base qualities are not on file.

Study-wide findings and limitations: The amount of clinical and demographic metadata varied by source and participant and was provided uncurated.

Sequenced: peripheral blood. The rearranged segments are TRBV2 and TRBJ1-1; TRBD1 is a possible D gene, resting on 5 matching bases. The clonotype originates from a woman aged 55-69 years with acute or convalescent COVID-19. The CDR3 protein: CASSADSNTEAFF. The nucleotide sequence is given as TGTGCCAGCAGTGCAGACAGCAACACTGAAGCTTTCTTT.